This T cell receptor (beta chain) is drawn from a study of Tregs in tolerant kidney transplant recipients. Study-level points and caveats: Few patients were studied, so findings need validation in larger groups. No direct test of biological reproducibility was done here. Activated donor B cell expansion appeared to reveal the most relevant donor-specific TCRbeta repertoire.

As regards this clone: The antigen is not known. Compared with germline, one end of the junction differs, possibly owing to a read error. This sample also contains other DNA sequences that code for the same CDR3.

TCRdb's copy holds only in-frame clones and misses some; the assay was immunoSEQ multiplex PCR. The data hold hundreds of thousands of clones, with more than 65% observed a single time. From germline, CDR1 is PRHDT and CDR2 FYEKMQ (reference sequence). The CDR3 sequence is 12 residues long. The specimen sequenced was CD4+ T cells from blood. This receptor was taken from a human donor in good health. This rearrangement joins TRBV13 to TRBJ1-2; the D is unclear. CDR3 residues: CASSFSNYGYTF. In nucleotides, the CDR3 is TGTGCCAGCAGCTTTAGTAACTATGGTTACACCTTC.